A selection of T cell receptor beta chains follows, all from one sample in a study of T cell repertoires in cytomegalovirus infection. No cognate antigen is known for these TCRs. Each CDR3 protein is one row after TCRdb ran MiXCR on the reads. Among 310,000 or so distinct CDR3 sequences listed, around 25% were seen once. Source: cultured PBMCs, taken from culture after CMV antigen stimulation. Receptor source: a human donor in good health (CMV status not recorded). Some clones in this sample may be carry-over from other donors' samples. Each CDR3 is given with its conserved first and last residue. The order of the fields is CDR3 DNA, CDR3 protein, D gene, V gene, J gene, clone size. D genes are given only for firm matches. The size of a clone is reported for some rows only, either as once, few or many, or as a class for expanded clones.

TGTGCCAGCAGCTTAGAGGCTATTAATGGAAACACCATATATTTT	CASSLEAINGNTIYF	NA	TRBV7-2	TRBJ1-3	NA
TGTGCCAGCAGCTTTTACAGGGAAGCTGAGCAGTTCTTC	CASSFYREAEQFF	NA	TRBV7-2	TRBJ2-1	many
TGTGCCAGCAGTCCGACTCAAACCTACGAGCAGTACTTC	CASSPTQTYEQYF	NA	TRBV28	TRBJ2-7	few
TGCGCCAGCAGCCCGGGACAGGAGTACGAGCAGTACTTC	CASSPGQEYEQYF	TRBD1	TRBV5-1	TRBJ2-7	NA
TGTGCCAGTAGTAGGGGGGGGCCTGGAAACACCATATATTTT	CASSRGGPGNTIYF	NA	TRBV19	TRBJ1-3	many
TGTGCCAGCAGACAGACCGAAAAACTGTTTTTT	CASRQTEKLFF	NA	TRBV12-3/TRBV12-4	TRBJ1-4	NA
TGTGCCAGCAGCTTGCCTAGCGGGAGGTCAAGCTCCTACAATGAGCAGTTCTTC	CASSLPSGRSSSYNEQFF	TRBD2	TRBV5-4	TRBJ2-1	NA
TGTGCCAGCAGTTTCCGTAGGACGGGAGGGCAGGGCACAGATACGCAGTATTTT	CASSFRRTGGQGTDTQYF	TRBD2	TRBV27	TRBJ2-3	NA
TGTGCCAGCAGCTTAGGCGAACAGCGTGAAGCTTTCTTT	CASSLGEQREAFF	NA	TRBV7-8	TRBJ1-1	many
TGTGCCAGCTTCTCGGGACAGGGAGAGACCCAGTACTTC	CASFSGQGETQYF	TRBD1	TRBV6-6	TRBJ2-5	NA
TGCGCCAGCAGCCAAATACGTGCCTCAACTAATGAAAAACTGTTTTTT	CASSQIRASTNEKLFF	NA	TRBV4-3	TRBJ1-4	NA
TGTGCCAGCAGCTTAGGGTTAGCGGGAGTTAATGAGCAGTTCTTC	CASSLGLAGVNEQFF	TRBD2	TRBV5-1	TRBJ2-1	many
TGTGCCAGCAAGACTAGCGGGGGAGTTGGGGAGACCCAGTACTTC	CASKTSGGVGETQYF	TRBD2	TRBV28	TRBJ2-5	many
TGTGCCAGCAGCTCCCTGGTTGCGGGGCCAGTGACTAACGAGCAGTACTTC	CASSSLVAGPVTNEQYF	NA	TRBV11-2	TRBJ2-7	few
TGTGCCAGCAGTGCGTCGGTAACACTAGCCAAAAACATTCAGTACTTC	CASSASVTLAKNIQYF	NA	TRBV6-1	TRBJ2-4	many
TGTGCCAGCAGCTGGCGGGGGGCCTCCTACAATGAGCAGTTCTTC	CASSWRGASYNEQFF	TRBD2	TRBV5-8	TRBJ2-1	many
TGTGCCAGCAGCTATCCACGTAGCCAGGACAATGAGCAGTTCTTC	CASSYPRSQDNEQFF	NA	TRBV28	TRBJ2-1	NA
TGTGCCAGCAGCTTTAGGGAGGGCTATGGCTACACCTTC	CASSFREGYGYTF	NA	TRBV7-6	TRBJ1-2	few
TGTGCCAGCAGCCAGGCATCCGGACTAGCGGGAGGAGTCGGAAACATTCAGTACTTC	CASSQASGLAGGVGNIQYF	TRBD2	TRBV14	TRBJ2-4	NA
TGTGCCAGCAGTGATTCGGGACAGGGCATGCTGTATGGCTACACCTTC	CASSDSGQGMLYGYTF	TRBD1	TRBV25-1	TRBJ1-2	few
TGTGCCAGCAGTTGGGGGACATCGGAGACTCAGCCCCAGCATTTT	CASSWGTSETQPQHF	NA	TRBV6-6	TRBJ1-5	NA
TGTGCCAGCACCACGGACGGTGGCACAGATACGCAGTATTTT	CASTTDGGTDTQYF	NA	TRBV12-3/TRBV12-4	TRBJ2-3	NA
TGCAGTGCTAGAGATATGACGGTGGGCCAAGAGACCCAGTACTTC	CSARDMTVGQETQYF	NA	TRBV20-1	TRBJ2-5	few
TGTGCCAGCAGGGATGGCTTCTCTAGCACAGATACGCAGTATTTT	CASRDGFSSTDTQYF	NA	TRBV7-3	TRBJ2-3	NA
TGCGCCAGCAGCCAAGCGGTCCGCGGAGAGCAGTTCTTC	CASSQAVRGEQFF	NA	TRBV4-1	TRBJ2-1	NA